This T cell receptor (beta chain) came from a study of OX40 agonist ivuxolimab in advanced cancers. In regard to this clone: Its antigen is not known.

Whole-study findings and limits: Clonal expansion among partial responders at 0.1-3.0 mg/kg ranked near the lowest. Relative to CD4+ cells, CD8+ T cells on average had more expanded clones.

This CDR3 comprises 13 residues. V dropped 4 bases and J dropped 7; count of bases not matched to a gene: 4. Germline V CDR1 and CDR2: SGHAT, FQNNGV. This table comes from immunoSEQ multiplex PCR, and its TCRdb copy is limited to in-frame clones, with some not included. Of about 43,000 clones in the sample, 70% to 90% were seen once. This TCR was recovered from an adult with an advanced solid tumor such as melanoma, head and neck, liver or kidney cancer. The chain carries TRBV11-2 and TRBJ2-7; 10 bases are shared with TRBD1. This material consisted of CD4+ or CD8+ T cells sorted from blood, taken in a trial of the OX40 agonist ivuxolimab. DNA of the CDR3: TGTGCCAGCAGCTGGGGGACAGGGGCTGAGCAGTACGTC. It encodes CASSWGTGAEQYV.